This TCR beta chain was recovered during a study of blood T cells in healthy people across ages. In the study overall: Template switching captured about one barcoded beta molecule per two T cells.

The sample providers were healthy Caucasian people from Russia, aged roughly 6 to 100. Whole-study findings and limits: Naive T cell percentage strongly correlated with TCR beta diversity. Older age coincided with a roughly linear decline in TCR beta diversity per million T cells.

About this clonotype: What it recognizes is unknown.

It was with a sample-barcoded 5' primer and a J-beta primer mix that a second PCR of about 6 to 12 cycles was run. TCRdb recomputed calls from the 5' RACE reads with MiXCR, one row per CDR3 protein. The sample yields around 800,000 distinct CDR3 sequences, around 43% seen once. Specimen: blood. The source is a man aged 60 to 69 in good health.

CDR3 amino acids: CASSLLGPTYYNEQFF. DNA of the CDR3: TGTGCCAGCAGCTTATTGGGTCCAACCTACTACAATGAGCAGTTCTTC. This chain links TRBV7-2 with TRBJ2-1, with no clear D. The germline V gene encodes CDR1 SGHTA and CDR2 FQGNSA. This CDR3 has 16 residues. The ends were cut back, 2 bases at V and 3 bases at J, with 14 bases in the middle.